The present entry profiles one T cell receptor (beta chain) with its context. Here immunoSEQ multiplex PCR was the method, and the copy in TCRdb shows in-frame clones only, minus some. Here the sample spans about 24,000 clones, 81% being singletons. The data are from a study of PD-1 blockade in classical Hodgkin lymphoma. This CDR3 has 15 residues. V was clipped by 4 bases and J by 3 bases, with 14 bases between them. Germline V gene data show CDR1 as SGHRS and CDR2 as YFSETQ. Each patient relapsed following autologous stem cell transplantation, and prior brentuximab vedotin exposure differed. The chain recombines TRBV5-1 with TRBJ1-5, with D perhaps TRBD1 (5 bases). The source was peripheral blood mononuclear cells (PBMCs), collected before the second cycle of nivolumab. The clonotype originates from a human donor with classical Hodgkin lymphoma. CDR3 loop: CASSLSGTYNQPQHF. The CDR3 DNA is TGCGCCAGCAGCCTATCAGGGACCTACAATCAGCCCCAGCATTTT. The complete variable domain, with remaining parts taken from reference TRBV5-1 and TRBJ1-5, reads KAGVTQTPRYLIKTRGQQVTLSCSPISGHRSVSWYQQTPGQGLQFLFEYFSETQRNKGNFPGRFSGRQFSNSRSEMNVSTLELGDSALYLCASSLSGTYNQPQHFGDGTRLSIL.